The table lists the clone carrying this T cell receptor beta chain with a few counts. CDR1 is LGHDT, CDR2 YNNKEL, per germline (reference sequence). With V trimmed by 1 base and J by 3 bases, 2 bases remained unmatched. This CDR3 has 16 amino acids. The data were taken from a study of blood T cells in healthy people across ages. The authors ran a second PCR of roughly 6 to 11 cycles using a sample-barcoded 5' primer and a J-beta primer mix. Individual samples furnished no less than 2.5 million CDR3-containing paired-end reads apiece. TCRdb reprocessed the 5' RACE reads via MiXCR and lists one record per CDR3 protein. The table shows approximately 900,000 distinct CDR3 sequences, with about 48% occurring only once.

This TCR was recovered from a man aged 25 to 45 in good health. Sequenced material: blood. The rearrangement joins TRBV3-1 to TRBJ2-1; 11 bases line up with TRBD2. The CDR3 sequence: CASSQVSGRDYNEQFF. The CDR3 DNA is TGTGCCAGCAGCCAAGTTAGCGGGAGGGACTACAATGAGCAGTTCTTC.